The entry that follows covers one T cell receptor (beta chain) sequence. TCRdb fed the RT-PCR reads into MiXCR, producing one record per CDR3 protein. The sample lists a few hundred thousand distinct CDR3 sequences, 14% occurring once. Germline V gives CDR1 SGHVS, CDR2 FNYEAQ. V shed 5 bases and J shed 7 bases, with 8 bases lying between them. This CDR3 has 11 amino acids. This specimen belongs to a study of response to subunit inactivated influenza vaccine. The clonotype was recovered from a middle-aged man who received an inactivated influenza vaccine. This material consisted of PBMCs from blood, taken roughly 12 days after vaccination. This chain joins TRBV7-6 and TRBJ2-5; D is unresolved. This CDR3 reads CASSKSGTQYF. The CDR3 coding sequence is TGTGCCAGCAGCAAAAGTGGGACCCAGTACTTC.